Sequencing of this T cell receptor (beta chain) was carried out in a study of T cell responses to AZD1222 COVID-19 vaccine (dated by TCRdb to 2020 to 2022). About the study as a whole: AZD1222 recipients given second doses at about 4 weeks or at about 12 weeks were pooled, since spike-specific TCR depth and breadth were not found to differ between the two schedules. TCR sequencing was performed for 230 to 250 trial participants, of whom around 210 were given two doses of AZD1222 and around 26 were given two doses of MenACWY control vaccine. Trial participants were enrolled into age subgroups of 18-55, 56-69 and 70-plus years, which contained approximately 150, 30 and 60 TCR-sequenced participants, respectively.

Trimming removed 6 bases from V and 0 bases from J, leaving 9 bases between the germline ends. The germline V gene (reference sequence) yields LNHDA for CDR1 and SQIVND for CDR2. There are 15 amino acids in the CDR3, from cysteine to phenylalanine inclusive. The CDR3 DNA has 45 bases and is translated from base 1. The CDR3 regions of human TCRbeta chains were subjected to immunosequencing. On the authors' methods: Repertoire TCRs were checked for matches against a reference library of SARS-CoV-2-specific TCRs that had been generated using the MIRA antigen-specificity platform. Breadth was defined as the fraction of unique TCRs that were SARS-CoV-2-associated, and depth was defined as the fraction of total T cells that were SARS-CoV-2-associated. Using the MIRA data, each spike-specific TCR was mapped to the spike region that the TCR reacts to and placed in a CD4 or CD8 class. Log10-transformed breadth and depth values were compared by one-way ANOVA with Sidak's multiple comparisons tests. TCRdb re-hosts the immuneACCESS table, in-frame sequences only. Its copies lack some clones; in the studies checked, an unresolved V gene accounts for under half of them, and the cause for the rest is not known. That table furnishes V, J and clone size, whereas the DNA furnished D and trimming. Recorded for this sample are some 97,000 clones; around 87% of them occurred a single time. The ten most abundant clones make up about 3.5% of the sample.

Concerning this clone itself: Its binding antigen is unknown. There are no base qualities to consult, and no much larger clone falls within one base.

What the authors observed across the whole study: Conclusions about previously exposed vaccinees are limited, since just six or seven AZD1222 recipients were seropositive for SARS-CoV-2 at baseline. The 56-69-year group was small, and its depth increase did not reach significance, likely because of low power. No day 14 peak-response samples were available, so repertoires were characterized only after the peak T cell response. After two AZD1222 doses, both the breadth and the depth of spike-specific TCRs were significantly higher than at day 0 and than in MenACWY recipients. Participants were mostly white British, with more females than males. The authors suggested clonal diversity may have been underestimated. The vaccine-associated CD4 TCRs covered the entire spike protein, and the dominant responses fell in regions 160-218 and 743-854. Epitopes outside the regions mutated in the B.1.351 and B.1.1.7 variants were reportedly recognized by nearly half of the unique spike-specific TCRs.

Read against the paper, the sample's time point label means: baseline before first vaccination. Vaccinee samples were obtained from the UK trials COV001 and COV002, which included a single-blind randomized controlled phase 2/3 trial of AZD1222 (ChAdOx1 nCoV-19) in healthy adults. For TCRbeta chain sequencing, PBMC samples from trial participants were taken at day 0 and at day 28 after the second dose. This sequence uses TRBV19 and TRBJ1-6, and perhaps TRBD1 as D gene, on 5 matching bases. The sample consisted of peripheral blood, taken on day 0 of AZD1222 vaccination. The TCR was taken from an adult in good health. The CDR3 sequence is CASRGRGSYNSPLHF. At the DNA level, the sequence is TGTGCCAGTAGAGGAAGGGGCTCCTATAATTCACCCCTCCACTTT.